One sample yielded the 15 T cell receptor beta chains listed below, sequenced in a study of PD-1 blockade in classical Hodgkin lymphoma (dated by TCRdb to 2019 to 2021). The library was prepared using the immunoSEQ multiplex PCR assay. In TCRdb, the immuneACCESS table is reduced to in-frame sequences with V and J assigned. These tables do not hold every clone; where another copy was compared, an unresolved V gene accounts for under half, and the others remain unexplained. The sample table shows tens of thousands of clones, and about 80% are seen once. 16% of the sample is held by the ten biggest clonotypes. The time point label, as the study defines it: cycle 2 day 1 (C2D1) of nivolumab. Every trial patient had relapsed following autologous stem cell transplantation, and prior brentuximab vedotin exposure was what differed among cohorts A, B and C. The source was peripheral blood mononuclear cells (PBMCs), collected before the second cycle of nivolumab. The receptors were sampled from a human donor with classical Hodgkin lymphoma.

DNA of the CDR3: TGTGCCAGCAGCTCCGAGGGGGCAGGGCAGCCCCAGCATTTT. Its protein product is CASSSEGAGQPQHF. The chain joins TRBV7-9 to TRBJ1-5, with TRBD1 matching over 7 bases. The germline CDR1 and CDR2 sequences are SEHNR and FQNEAQ (reference sequence). The CDR3 has 14 amino acids. Germline trimming cut 4 bases from V and 7 bases from J; bases unmatched to any gene: 7.

The rearrangement joins TRBV4-2 to TRBJ2-7; perhaps TRBD2 as D (6 bases). CDR1 LGHNA and CDR2 YNFKEQ come from the germline V gene. V was shortened by 0 bases and J by 0 bases, with 12 bases between the two germline ends. The CDR3 has 16 residues. CDR3 residues: CASSQDLWRGSYEQYF. CDR3 DNA sequence: TGTGCCAGCAGCCAAGATCTCTGGCGGGGCTCCTACGAGCAGTACTTC.

This clone was counted a single time. The chain is built from TRBV19 and TRBJ2-3; 9 positions match TRBD1. V shed 3 bases, J shed 4 bases, and the junction held 2 bases outside the gene matches. This CDR3 is built from 14 residues. Germline CDR1 reads LNHDA; CDR2 reads SQIVND (reference sequence). CDR3 coding DNA: TGTGCCAGTAGTATGAACAGGGGGCCAGATACGCAGTATTTT. Amino acid sequence: CASSMNRGPDTQYF.

V usage is TRBV10-2 and J usage is TRBJ2-7; D is undetermined. The CDR3 is 12 residues long. Germline CDR1 WSHSY, CDR2 SAAADI. V gave up 4 bases and J gave up 2 bases, with 6 bases separating them. The CDR3 loop reads CASSGRPYEQYF. CDR3 in DNA: TGCGCCAGCAGTGGCAGGCCCTACGAGCAGTACTTC.

The J gene is TRBJ2-1, the V gene TRBV4-1; TRBD1 matches at 7 bases. V shed 7 bases and J 8 bases; nucleotides not matched to a gene: 14. The CDR3 length is 15 residues. Germline values: CDR1 MGHRA, CDR2 YSYEKL. In DNA, the CDR3 is TGCGCCAGCAACACCGGGACAGCGGAACTCGATGAGCAGTTCTTC. This codes for CASNTGTAELDEQFF.

CDR3 loop: CASSVRGGGLLSDTQYF. DNA for the CDR3: TGTGCCAGCAGCGTAAGGGGTGGGGGACTACTCTCAGATACGCAGTATTTT. This chain links TRBV9 with TRBJ2-3; TRBD2 matches at 7 bases. After removal of 1 base from V and 4 bases from J, the junction contained 12 bases not matched to a gene. This CDR3 spans 17 amino acids. Germline V gene data show CDR1 as SGDLS and CDR2 as YYNGEE.

This sequence joins TRBV6-6 and TRBJ1-1, with TRBD1 as a possible D gene (5 bases). The germline V gene encodes CDR1 MNHNY and CDR2 SVGAGI (reference sequence). This CDR3 has 13 amino acids. V lost 2 bases and J lost 8, with 12 bases in between. The CDR3 bases are TGTGCCAGCAGTTACCCGCAGGGAAGGGAAGCTTTCTTT. This translates into CASSYPQGREAFF.

A note on this clone: This specimen includes other DNA sequences encoding the same CDR3. The rearrangement joins TRBV25-1 to TRBJ1-4, with a tentative D call TRBD1 (6 bases). This CDR3 comprises 14 residues. Trimming stripped 4 bases from V and 4 bases from J, with 10 bases between. In germline, CDR1 is MGHDK, CDR2 SYGVNS. CDR3 nucleotides: TGTGCCAGCAGTGGGGGAGGGGGTAATGAAAAACTGTTTTTT. Protein sequence: CASSGGGGNEKLFF.

This clone was counted between two and nine times. The chain is built from TRBV16 and TRBJ1-2, with TRBD1 matching 9 bases. Losses at the gene ends were 0 bases for V and 4 bases for J; bases not matched to a gene: 3. From germline, CDR1 is KGHSY and CDR2 FQNENV. The CDR3 is 15 residues long. The CDR3 is CASSQSGQGTYGYTF. CDR3 sequence (DNA): TGTGCCAGCAGCCAATCTGGACAGGGGACCTATGGCTACACCTTC. The full variable domain, rest sourced from reference TRBV16 and TRBJ1-2, is GEEVAQTPKHLVRGEGQKAKLYCAPIKGHSYVFWYQQVLKNEFKFLISFQNENVFDETGMPKERFSAKCLPNSPCSLEIQATKLEDSAVYFCASSQSGQGTYGYTFGSGTRLTVV.

The V and J genes are TRBV28 and TRBJ1-2, with TRBD1 matching over 7 bases. The V gene's germline CDR1 is MDHEN and CDR2 SYDVKM. Trimming took 6 bases from V and 4 from J; bases not matched to a gene: 17. The CDR3 sequence is 17 residues long. The CDR3 coding sequence is TGTGCCAGCAGCTTCGTACCTCAGGGGGAATATGGCTATGGCTACACCTTC. Protein sequence: CASSFVPQGEYGYGYTF.

The chain is built from TRBV19 and TRBJ1-5; D remains ambiguous. V lost 6 bases and J 5 bases, leaving 20 bases between the germline ends. Per the germline V gene, CDR1 is LNHDA and CDR2 is SQIVND (reference sequence). This CDR3 spans 16 amino acids. The CDR3: CASSATVGRRYQPQHF. CDR3 DNA sequence: TGTGCCAGTAGCGCAACGGTGGGCAGGAGGTATCAGCCCCAGCATTTT.

Comment on this clone: This specimen includes other DNA sequences encoding the same CDR3. The chain recombines TRBV5-1 with TRBJ2-3; D call uncertain. Trimming took 0 bases from V and 5 from J, leaving 4 bases between them. This CDR3 spans 12 amino acids. The V gene's germline CDR1 is SGHRS and CDR2 YFSETQ. The CDR3 nucleotides are TGCGCCAGCAGCTTGGGAGGAGATACGCAGTATTTT. It is translated as CASSLGGDTQYF.

This chain connects TRBV10-3 to TRBJ2-1; 8 nucleotides agree with TRBD2. Germline CDR1 and CDR2: ENHRY and SYGVKD. This CDR3 region has 16 residues. The V and J ends lost 10 bases and 2 bases, in that order; junction bases with no gene match: 13. CDR3 nucleotide sequence: TGTGCCACCCGCGGTTTTAGCGGGGTGACCTACAATGAGCAGTTCTTC. Protein product: CATRGFSGVTYNEQFF.

V is TRBV29-1 and J is TRBJ1-2, with 8 positions matching TRBD1. Germline loops: CDR1 SQVTM, CDR2 ANQGSEA. V dropped 6 bases and J dropped 7; count of bases not matched to a gene: 4. CDR3 length: 11 amino acids. The CDR3 coding sequence is TGCAGCGTGCAGGGGGCCGGTGGCTACACCTTC. It encodes CSVQGAGGYTF.

V usage is TRBV4-3 and J usage is TRBJ1-4; no definite D call. Trimming removed 0 bases from V and 0 bases from J, with 11 bases in between. The CDR3 extends over 17 amino acids. Germline V gene data show CDR1 as LGHNA and CDR2 as YSLEER. In nucleotides, the CDR3 is TGCGCCAGCAGCCAAGAGATGAGCCAGGCAACTAATGAAAAACTGTTTTTT. Translation: CASSQEMSQATNEKLFF.